This TCR beta chain was profiled in a study of Graves' ophthalmopathy and Graves' hyperthyroidism. Investigators amplified TCR beta CDR3 regions from RNA transcripts. First-round RT-PCR used HTBI primers; second-round multiplex PCR followed. TCRdb used MiXCR to reprocess the multiplex PCR reads, holding one entry per CDR3 protein. There are about 740,000 distinct CDR3 sequences in the sample; about 44% occur only once, and 40% to 45% lies in the top ten. Germline V gene data show CDR1 as DFQATT and CDR2 as SNEGSKA (reference sequence). The CDR3 runs to 13 residues. Trimming cost V 3 bases and J 3 bases; bases outside gene matches: 2. This clonotype came up a few times.

V usage is TRBV20-1 and J usage is TRBJ2-7; 10 bases line up with TRBD1. Sequencing input: peripheral blood. This receptor was identified in an adult man with Graves' ophthalmopathy. CDR3 nucleotides: TGCAGTGCTAGGACAGGGGGCTTCTACGAGCAGTACTTC. Its protein is CSARTGGFYEQYF.